This T cell receptor beta chain was observed in a study of Ad26.COV2.S vaccination and SARS-CoV-2 variants. This CDR3 region has 15 residues. Germline CDR1 reads SGHRS; CDR2 reads YFSETQ. V lost 4 bases and J lost 0; bases outside the gene matches: 5. Using immunoSEQ multiplex PCR, the repertoire was profiled, and TCRdb retains in-frame clones only, with some absent. The table shows 430,000 or so clones, with 90% occurring only once. The treatment was: around 19 received Ad26.COV2.S at low or high dose, single or two shots; about 5 received placebo; per-sample allocation not given. All samples were drawn on day 63, counting from the first vaccine or placebo injection. On this clone: Other nucleotide sequences in the sample specify the same CDR3.

The TCR was taken from a person aged 18-60 years who received the Ad26.COV2.S COVID-19 vaccine or a placebo. The V call is TRBV5-1, the J call TRBJ2-3, with 7 bases matching TRBD1. The sample consisted of peripheral blood, taken in a trial of Ad26.COV2.S vaccine versus placebo. CDR3 region: CASSLGTASTDTQYF. In nucleotides, the CDR3 is TGCGCCAGCAGCCTGGGGACAGCGAGCACAGATACGCAGTATTTT.